The next 2 T cell receptor beta chains were all read from a single sample in a study of blood T cell repertoires in COVID-19. Only in-frame clones appear in the TCRdb table, and some are missing; sequencing was by immunoSEQ multiplex PCR. The sample lists around 250,000 clones, roughly 80% occurring once. The sequenced sample was peripheral blood. Receptor source: a woman under 30 with acute or convalescent COVID-19.

V gene TRBV3-1 (or the pseudogene TRBV3-2) combines with J gene TRBJ2-3; 7 bases map to TRBD2. J gave up 0 bases and V 4 bases, and 7 bases lay outside the gene matches. The CDR3 is 16 residues long. Germline assignment: CDR1 LGHDT and CDR2 YNNKEL (reference sequence). The CDR3 nucleotides are TGTGCCAGCAGCCCCAGCGGGAATACTAGCACAGATACGCAGTATTTT. Amino acid sequence: CASSPSGNTSTDTQYF.

The chain recombines TRBV28 with TRBJ1-2; TRBD1 matches at 7 bases. This CDR3 region has 13 residues. CDR1 is MDHEN and CDR2 is SYDVKM in the germline V gene. The V segment lost 6 bases and the J segment 4 bases; nucleotides outside the gene matches: 5. CDR3 coding DNA: TGTGCCAGCAGCCTGACAGGGAGCTATGGCTACACCTTC. It is translated as CASSLTGSYGYTF.